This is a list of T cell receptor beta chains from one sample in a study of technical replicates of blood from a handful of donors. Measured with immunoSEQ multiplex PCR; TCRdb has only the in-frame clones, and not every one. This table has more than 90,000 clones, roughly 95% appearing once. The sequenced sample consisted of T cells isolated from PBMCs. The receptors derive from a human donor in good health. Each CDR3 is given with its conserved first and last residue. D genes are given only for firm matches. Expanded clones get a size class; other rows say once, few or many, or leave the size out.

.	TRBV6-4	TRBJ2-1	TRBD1	TGTGCCAGCAGTGACCACGGTACAGGGGCCGAGCAGTTCTTC	CASSDHGTGAEQFF
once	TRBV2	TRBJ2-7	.	TGTGCCAGCAGTGAAACTAGCTACGAGCAGTACTTC	CASSETSYEQYF
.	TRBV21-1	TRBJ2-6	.	TGTGCCAGCAGCAACTCAGGGGGCGATTTGGTTCGGTTCTCTGGGGCCAACGTCCTGACTTTC	CASSNSGGDLVRFSGANVLTF
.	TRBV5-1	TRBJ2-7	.	TGCGCCAGCAGCTTGGACAACTACGAGCAGTACTTC	CASSLDNYEQYF
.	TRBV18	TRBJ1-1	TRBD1	TGTGCCAGCTCGGAGGGGAGACAGGGGGTTACTGAAGCTTTCTTT	CASSEGRQGVTEAFF
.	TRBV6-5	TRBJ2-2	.	TGTGCCAGCAGTTACGGTAGCGAAGCTCACACCGGGGAGCTGTTTTTT	CASSYGSEAHTGELFF
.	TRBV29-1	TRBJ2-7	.	TGCAGCGTCGCGCAGGGACTTTACTACGAGCAGTACTTC	CSVAQGLYYEQYF
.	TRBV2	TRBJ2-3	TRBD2	TGTGCCAGCAGAACCACTAGCGGGATTAGCACAGATACGCAGTATTTT	CASRTTSGISTDTQYF
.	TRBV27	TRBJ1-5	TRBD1	TGTGCCAGCAGTTTAGGAACGCAGGGGGGTCAGCCCCAGCATTTT	CASSLGTQGGQPQHF
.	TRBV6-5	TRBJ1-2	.	TGTGCCGGCCAGGAAACTAACTATGGCTACACCTTC	CAGQETNYGYTF
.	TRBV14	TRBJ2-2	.	TGTGCCAGCAGCCAACTACCGGGACACTACACCGGGGAGCTGTTTTTT	CASSQLPGHYTGELFF
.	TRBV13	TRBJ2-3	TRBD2	TGTGCCAGCAGCTCCTGGACTAGCGGGAGAACGGGGAACACAGATACGCAGTATTTT	CASSSWTSGRTGNTDTQYF
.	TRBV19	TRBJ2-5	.	TGTGCCAGTACCGACCAGACACTAGGGGAGACCCAGTACTTC	CASTDQTLGETQYF
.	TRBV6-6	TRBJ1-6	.	TGTGCCAGCACCCCAGCGGGGGGGAACCTATCACCCCTCCACTTT	CASTPAGGNLSPLHF
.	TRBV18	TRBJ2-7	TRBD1	TGTGCCAGCTCACCTTCGGGACAGCGAACCTACGAGCAGTACTTC	CASSPSGQRTYEQYF
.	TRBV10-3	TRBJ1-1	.	TGTGCCATCACCGTGGGGACTCCTACGGGTTCCACTGAAGCTTTCTTT	CAITVGTPTGSTEAFF
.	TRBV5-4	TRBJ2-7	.	TGTGCCAGCAGCTTCAGGGGTTCCTACGAGCAGTACTTC	CASSFRGSYEQYF
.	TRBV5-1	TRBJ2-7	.	TGCGCCAGCAGCTTGCTGGGAGGTTTTCACGAGCAGTACTTC	CASSLLGGFHEQYF
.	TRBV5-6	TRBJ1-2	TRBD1	TGTGCCAGCAGCGCCCTGACAGGGGCGGGCGGTGGCTACACCTTC	CASSALTGAGGGYTF
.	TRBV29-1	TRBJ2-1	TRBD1	TGCAGCGTCCTACCCCAGGGGGTAGCCACCTACAATGAGCAGTTCTTC	CSVLPQGVATYNEQFF
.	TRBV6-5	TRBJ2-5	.	TGTGCCAGCAGCAGACAAGAGACCCAGTACTTC	CASSRQETQYF
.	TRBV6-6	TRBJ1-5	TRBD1	TGTGCCAGCAGTTACGGGGGACAGTCTGGGCCCCAGCATTTT	CASSYGGQSGPQHF
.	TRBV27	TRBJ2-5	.	TGTGCCAGCAGTCCTGGTGGCTTCCAAGAGACCCAGTACTTC	CASSPGGFQETQYF
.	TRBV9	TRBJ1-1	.	TGTGCCAGCAGCGCAGGAAATTCGAACACTGAAGCTTTCTTT	CASSAGNSNTEAFF
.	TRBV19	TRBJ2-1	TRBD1	TGTGCCAGTAGTCCGGGACAGGGATACAATGAGCAGTTCTTC	CASSPGQGYNEQFF
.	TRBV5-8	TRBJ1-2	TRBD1	TGTGCCAGCAGCTACGGGACAGCCAATAACTATGGCTACACCTTC	CASSYGTANNYGYTF
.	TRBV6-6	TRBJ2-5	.	TGTGCCAGCAGTTACGGGACACCACAAGAGACCCAGTACTTC	CASSYGTPQETQYF
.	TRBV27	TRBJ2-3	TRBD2	TGTGCCAGCACACTAGCGGGTGCATCAAGAGACACAGATACGCAGTATTTT	CASTLAGASRDTDTQYF
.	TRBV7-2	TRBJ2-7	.	TGTGCCAGCAGCTATGCGACTTTCTCCTACGAGCAGTACTTC	CASSYATFSYEQYF
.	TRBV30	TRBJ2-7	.	TGTGCCTGGAGTGACGGGGTATCCTACGAGCAGTACTTC	CAWSDGVSYEQYF
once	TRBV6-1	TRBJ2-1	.	TGTGCCAGCAGGGTTTCAGGGCCCTACAATGAGCAGTTCTTC	CASRVSGPYNEQFF
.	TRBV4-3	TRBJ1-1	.	TGCGCCAGCAGCCAAACAACAGGGACGAACACTGAAGCTTTCTTT	CASSQTTGTNTEAFF
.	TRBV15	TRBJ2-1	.	TGTGCCACCAGCAGTAGGGGATCCTACAATGAGCAGTTCTTC	CATSSRGSYNEQFF
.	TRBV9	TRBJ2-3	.	TGTGCCAGCAGCGTGGGGGGAGCGGAGGGAAGCACAGATACGCAGTATTTT	CASSVGGAEGSTDTQYF
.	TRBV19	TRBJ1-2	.	TGTGCCAGTAATAGGCAGGGGACAAACTATGGCTACACCTTC	CASNRQGTNYGYTF
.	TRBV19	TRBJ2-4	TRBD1	TGTGCCAGCTCCGGGACAGGGGGCAACATTCAGTACTTC	CASSGTGGNIQYF
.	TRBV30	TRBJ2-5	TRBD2	TGTGCCTGGAGAACATGGGGACTAGCTGCCGAGACCCAGTACTTC	CAWRTWGLAAETQYF
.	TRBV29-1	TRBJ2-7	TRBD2	TGCAGCGTGCGACTAGCGGTCGACTACGAGCAGTACTTC	CSVRLAVDYEQYF
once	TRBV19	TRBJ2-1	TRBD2	TGTGCCAGTACCGGGACTAGCGGGAGGGTCTGGTACAATGAGCAGTTCTTC	CASTGTSGRVWYNEQFF
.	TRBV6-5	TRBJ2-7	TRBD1	TGTGCCAGCAGCCAAGGCAGGGGGTACTACGAGCAGTACTTC	CASSQGRGYYEQYF
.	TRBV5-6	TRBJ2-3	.	TGTGCCAGCAGCCCAATTCATACAGATACGCAGTATTTT	CASSPIHTDTQYF
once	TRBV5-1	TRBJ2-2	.	TGCGCCAGCAGCTTGGACGGGGCCGGGGAGCTGTTTTTT	CASSLDGAGELFF
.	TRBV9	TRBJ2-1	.	TGTGCCAGCAGCGGACTCGGGAGAACCAATGAGCAGTTCTTC	CASSGLGRTNEQFF
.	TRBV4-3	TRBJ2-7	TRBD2	TGCGCCAGCAGCCCGGCAGCGGGGTACCAATTCTACGAGCAGTACTTC	CASSPAAGYQFYEQYF
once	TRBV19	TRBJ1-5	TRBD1	TGTGCCAGTAAGTGGCAGGGGGAAGATTATAGCAATCAGCCCCAGCATTTT	CASKWQGEDYSNQPQHF
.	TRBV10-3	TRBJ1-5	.	TGTGCCATCAGTGCGACCGAGACAAGTAGCAATCAGCCCCAGCATTTT	CAISATETSSNQPQHF
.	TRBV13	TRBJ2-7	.	TGTGCCAGCAGCCGACTGAGCTCCTACGAGCAGTACTTC	CASSRLSSYEQYF
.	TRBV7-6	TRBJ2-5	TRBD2	TGTGCCAGCAGCTTAGAGAAGGGTAGCGGGAGGAAAGAGACCCAGTACTTC	CASSLEKGSGRKETQYF
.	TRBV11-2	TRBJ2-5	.	TGTGCCAGCAGCTCGGGAGTCAGATTACAAGAGACCCAGTACTTC	CASSSGVRLQETQYF
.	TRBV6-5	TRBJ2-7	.	TGTGCCAGCAGTTACTCCGAAGGGGCTAGACACTTC	CASSYSEGARHF